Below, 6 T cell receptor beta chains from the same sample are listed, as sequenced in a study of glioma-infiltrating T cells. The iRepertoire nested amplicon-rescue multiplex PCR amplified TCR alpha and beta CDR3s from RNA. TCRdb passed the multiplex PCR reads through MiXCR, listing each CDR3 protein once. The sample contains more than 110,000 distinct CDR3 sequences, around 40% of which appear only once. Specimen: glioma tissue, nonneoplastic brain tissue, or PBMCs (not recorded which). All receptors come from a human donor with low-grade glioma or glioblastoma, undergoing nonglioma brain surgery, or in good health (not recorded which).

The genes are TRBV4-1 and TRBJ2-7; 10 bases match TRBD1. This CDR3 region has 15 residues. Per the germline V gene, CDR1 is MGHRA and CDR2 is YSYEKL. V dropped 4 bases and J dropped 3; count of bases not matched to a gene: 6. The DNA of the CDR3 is TGCGCCAGCAGCCTCTTAGGACAGGGGGACTACGAGCAGTACTTC. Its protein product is CASSLLGQGDYEQYF.

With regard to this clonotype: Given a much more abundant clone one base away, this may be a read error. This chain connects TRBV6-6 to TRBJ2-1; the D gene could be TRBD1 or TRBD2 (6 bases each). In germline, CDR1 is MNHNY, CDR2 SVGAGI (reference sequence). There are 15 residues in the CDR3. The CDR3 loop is CASSQLRGVPNERFF. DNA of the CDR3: TGTGCCAGCAGCCAGTTAAGGGGGGTTCCCAATGAGCGGTTCTTC.

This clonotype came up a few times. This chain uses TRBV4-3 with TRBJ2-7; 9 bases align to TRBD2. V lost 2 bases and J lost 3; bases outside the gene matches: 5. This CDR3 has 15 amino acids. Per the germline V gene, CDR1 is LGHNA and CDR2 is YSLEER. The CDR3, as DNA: TGCGCCAGCAGCCAACTAGCGGGGCAATTCTACGAGCAGTACTTC. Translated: CASSQLAGQFYEQYF.

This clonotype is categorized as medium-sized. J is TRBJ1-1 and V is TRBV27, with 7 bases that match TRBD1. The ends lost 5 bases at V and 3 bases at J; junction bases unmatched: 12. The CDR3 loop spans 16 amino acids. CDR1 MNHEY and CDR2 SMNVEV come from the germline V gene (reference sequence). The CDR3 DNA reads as TGTGCCAGCAGTCTGATATACAGGGGTCAAGACACTGAAGCTTTCTTT. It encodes CASSLIYRGQDTEAFF.

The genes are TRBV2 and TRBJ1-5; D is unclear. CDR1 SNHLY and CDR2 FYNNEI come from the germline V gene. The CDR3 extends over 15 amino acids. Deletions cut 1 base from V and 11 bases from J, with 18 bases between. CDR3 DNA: TGTGCCAGCAGTGAAGGTAGGGCATCATCTTTGTCCCAGCATTTT. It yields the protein CASSEGRASSLSQHF.

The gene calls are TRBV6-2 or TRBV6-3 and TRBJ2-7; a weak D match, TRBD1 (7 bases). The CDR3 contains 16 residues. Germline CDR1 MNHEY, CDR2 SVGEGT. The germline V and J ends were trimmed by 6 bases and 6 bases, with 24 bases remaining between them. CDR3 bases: TGTGCCAGCAGCCGCGGAGGGACAGCGATTTTGAGCGAGCAGTACTTC. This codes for CASSRGGTAILSEQYF.